This T cell receptor (beta chain) was sequenced in a study of Ad26.COV2.S vaccination and SARS-CoV-2 variants. Using immunoSEQ multiplex PCR, the repertoire was profiled, and TCRdb retains in-frame clones only, with some absent. Of hundreds of thousands of clones listed, around 87% are singletons. Specified treatment: 15 to 20 received Ad26.COV2.S at low or high dose, single or two shots; several received placebo; per-sample allocation not given. Specimens were obtained on day 63 following the first vaccine or placebo injection. The origin of this receptor is a person between 18 and 59 years old who received the Ad26.COV2.S COVID-19 vaccine or a placebo. This specimen consisted of peripheral blood, obtained in a trial of Ad26.COV2.S vaccine versus placebo.

CDR3 sequence: CASSLGLAGEGYEQYF. The CDR3 DNA follows: TGTGCCAGCAGCTTAGGGCTAGCGGGGGAAGGCTACGAGCAGTACTTC. The chain combines TRBV7-8 with TRBJ2-7; 10 bases map to TRBD2. CDR3 length: 16 amino acids. V gave up 1 base and J gave up 3 bases; unmatched junction bases: 6. Per germline, CDR1 SGHVS and CDR2 FQNEAQ.